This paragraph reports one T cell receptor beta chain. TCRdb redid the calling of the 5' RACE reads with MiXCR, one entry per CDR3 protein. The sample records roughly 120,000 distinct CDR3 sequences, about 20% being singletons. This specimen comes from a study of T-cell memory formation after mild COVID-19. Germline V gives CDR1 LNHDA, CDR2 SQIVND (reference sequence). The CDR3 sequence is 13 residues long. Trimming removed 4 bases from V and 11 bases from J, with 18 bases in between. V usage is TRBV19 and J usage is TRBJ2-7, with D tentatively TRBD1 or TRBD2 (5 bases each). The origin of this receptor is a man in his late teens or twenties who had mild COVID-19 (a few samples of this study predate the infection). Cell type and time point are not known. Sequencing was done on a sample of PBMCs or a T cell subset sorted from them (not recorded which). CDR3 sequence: CASSSGTGADEYF. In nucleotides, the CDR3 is TGTGCCAGTAGTAGCGGAACCGGGGCCGACGAGTACTTC.